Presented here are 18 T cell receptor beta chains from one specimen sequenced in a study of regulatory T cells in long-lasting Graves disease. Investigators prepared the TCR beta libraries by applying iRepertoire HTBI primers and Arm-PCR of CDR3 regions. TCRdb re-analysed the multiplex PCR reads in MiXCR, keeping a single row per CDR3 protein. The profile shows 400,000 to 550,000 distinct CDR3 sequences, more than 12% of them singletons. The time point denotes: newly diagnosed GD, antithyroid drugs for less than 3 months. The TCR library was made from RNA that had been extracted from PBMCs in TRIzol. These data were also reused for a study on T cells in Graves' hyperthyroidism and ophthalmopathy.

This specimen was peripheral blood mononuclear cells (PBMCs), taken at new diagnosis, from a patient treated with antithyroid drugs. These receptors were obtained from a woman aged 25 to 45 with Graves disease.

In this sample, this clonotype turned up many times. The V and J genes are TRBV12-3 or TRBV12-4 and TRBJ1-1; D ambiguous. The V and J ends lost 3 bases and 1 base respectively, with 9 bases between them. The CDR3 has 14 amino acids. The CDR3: CASSFQDGNTEAFF. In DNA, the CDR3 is TGTGCCAGCAGTTTCCAGGACGGGAACACTGAAGCTTTCTTT.

The CDR3 region has the DNA TGCGCCAGCTCACCTACGACTAGCGGGAGAACAGATACGCAGTATTTT. This sequence encodes CASSPTTSGRTDTQYF. The chain joins TRBV5-1 to TRBJ2-3, with TRBD2 identical over 12 bases. The J segment lost 3 bases and the V segment lost 7 bases, leaving 9 bases of the junction unmatched. The CDR3 has 16 residues. Germline CDR1 reads SGHRS; CDR2 reads YFSETQ.

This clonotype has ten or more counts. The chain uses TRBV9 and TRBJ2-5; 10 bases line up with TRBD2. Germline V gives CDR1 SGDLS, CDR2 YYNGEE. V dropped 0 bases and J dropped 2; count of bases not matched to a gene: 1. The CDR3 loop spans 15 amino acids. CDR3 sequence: CASSVGTSGQETQYF. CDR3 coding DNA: TGTGCCAGCAGCGTAGGGACTAGCGGTCAAGAGACCCAGTACTTC.

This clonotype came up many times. As DNA, the CDR3 is TGTGCCAGCAGCTTTATGACCTCCAAAGGCGGGAGTCTTTTACCCGGGGAGCTGTTTTTT. Translating it yields CASSFMTSKGGSLLPGELFF. The chain joins TRBV7-8 to TRBJ2-2; TRBD2 matches at 7 bases. Per germline, CDR1 SGHVS and CDR2 FQNEAQ. Trimming cost V 3 bases and J 6 bases; bases outside gene matches: 22. The CDR3 contains 20 residues.

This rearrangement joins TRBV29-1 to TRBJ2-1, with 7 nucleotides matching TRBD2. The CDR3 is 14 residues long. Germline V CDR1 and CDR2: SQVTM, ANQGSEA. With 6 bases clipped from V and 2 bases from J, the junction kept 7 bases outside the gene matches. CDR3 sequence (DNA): TGCAGCGTCCGGGCGGGAGCAACCTACAATGAGCAGTTCTTC. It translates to CSVRAGATYNEQFF.

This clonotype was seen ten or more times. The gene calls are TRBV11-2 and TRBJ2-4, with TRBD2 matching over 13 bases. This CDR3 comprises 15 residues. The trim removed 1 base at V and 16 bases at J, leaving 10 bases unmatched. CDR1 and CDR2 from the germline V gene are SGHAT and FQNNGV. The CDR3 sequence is CASSLAGLAGDAPYF. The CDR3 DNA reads TGTGCCAGCAGCTTAGCAGGACTAGCGGGAGATGCCCCCTACTTC.

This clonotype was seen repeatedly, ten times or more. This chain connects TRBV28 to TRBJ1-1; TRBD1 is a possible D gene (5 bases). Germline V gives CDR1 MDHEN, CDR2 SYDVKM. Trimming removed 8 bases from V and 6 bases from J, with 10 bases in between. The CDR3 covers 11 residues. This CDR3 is CASQGNAEAFF. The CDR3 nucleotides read TGTGCCAGCCAGGGTAATGCTGAAGCTTTCTTT.

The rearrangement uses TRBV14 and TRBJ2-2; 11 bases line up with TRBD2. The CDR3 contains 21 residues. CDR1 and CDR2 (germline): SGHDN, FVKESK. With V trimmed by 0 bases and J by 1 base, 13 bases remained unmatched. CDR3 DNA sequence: TGTGCCAGCAGCCAAGAGGTTGCGTGGGCTAGCGGGGGGCTGAACACCGGGGAGCTGTTTTTT. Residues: CASSQEVAWASGGLNTGELFF.

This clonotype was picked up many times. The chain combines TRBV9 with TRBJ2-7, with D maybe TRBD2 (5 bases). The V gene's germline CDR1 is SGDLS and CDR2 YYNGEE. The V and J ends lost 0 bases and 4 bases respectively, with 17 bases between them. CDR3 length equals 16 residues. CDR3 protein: CASSVAASRTPYEQYF. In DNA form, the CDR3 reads TGTGCCAGCAGCGTAGCGGCTAGCCGGACGCCTTACGAGCAGTACTTC.

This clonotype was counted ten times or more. In DNA form, the CDR3 reads TGTGCCAGCAGCTTACCCCCCCAGCAGTACTTC. This gives the protein CASSLPPQQYF. The rearrangement uses TRBV28 and TRBJ2-7; unclear D gene. V dropped 6 bases and J dropped 8 bases, with 11 bases sitting between them. CDR3 length equals 11 residues. The germline V gene encodes CDR1 MDHEN and CDR2 SYDVKM.

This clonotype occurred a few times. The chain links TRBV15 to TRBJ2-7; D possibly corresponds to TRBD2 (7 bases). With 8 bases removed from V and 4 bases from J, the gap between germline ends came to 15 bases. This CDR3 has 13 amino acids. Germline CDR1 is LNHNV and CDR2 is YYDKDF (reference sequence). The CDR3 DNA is TGTGCCACCGGAAAAGGGGGGGATTACGAGCAGTACTTC. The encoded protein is CATGKGGDYEQYF.

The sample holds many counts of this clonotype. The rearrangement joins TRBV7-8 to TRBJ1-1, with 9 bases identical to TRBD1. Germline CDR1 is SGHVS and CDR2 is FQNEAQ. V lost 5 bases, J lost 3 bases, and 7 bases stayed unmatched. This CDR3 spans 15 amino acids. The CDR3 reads CASSPGTGTHTEAFF. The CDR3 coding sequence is TGTGCCAGCAGCCCCGGGACAGGGACACACACTGAAGCTTTCTTT.

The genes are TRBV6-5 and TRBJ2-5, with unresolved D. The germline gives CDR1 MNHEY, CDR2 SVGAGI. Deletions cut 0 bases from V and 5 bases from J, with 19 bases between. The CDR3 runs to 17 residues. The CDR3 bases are TGTGCCAGCAGTTACTCTTCAAATGCCTGGGCATCGGAGACCCAGTACTTC. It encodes CASSYSSNAWASETQYF.

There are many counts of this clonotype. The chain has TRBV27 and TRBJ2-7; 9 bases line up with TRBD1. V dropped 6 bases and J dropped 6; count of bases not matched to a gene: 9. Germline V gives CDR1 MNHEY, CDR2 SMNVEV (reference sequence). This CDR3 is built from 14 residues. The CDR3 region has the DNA TGTGCCAGCAGCCCGACAGGGGGAGGGTTCGAGCAGTACTTC. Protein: CASSPTGGGFEQYF.

The CDR3 DNA sequence: TGTGCCAGCAGCTTAGAAGGGGCAGGGGAGCTTGACGGGGAGCTGTTTTTT. The encoded protein is CASSLEGAGELDGELFF. The V call is TRBV7-6, the J call TRBJ2-2; D possibly corresponds to TRBD1 (6 bases). The CDR3 runs 17 residues. Trimming took 1 base from V and 7 from J, leaving 19 bases between them. Germline values: CDR1 SGHVS, CDR2 FNYEAQ.

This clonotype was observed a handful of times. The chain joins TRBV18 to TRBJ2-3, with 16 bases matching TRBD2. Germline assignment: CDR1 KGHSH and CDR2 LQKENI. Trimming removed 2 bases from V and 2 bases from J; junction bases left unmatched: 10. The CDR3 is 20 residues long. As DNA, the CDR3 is TGTGCCAGCTCACCAGTGTGGGGACTAGCGGGAGGGCCCGTCACAGATACGCAGTATTTT. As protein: CASSPVWGLAGGPVTDTQYF.

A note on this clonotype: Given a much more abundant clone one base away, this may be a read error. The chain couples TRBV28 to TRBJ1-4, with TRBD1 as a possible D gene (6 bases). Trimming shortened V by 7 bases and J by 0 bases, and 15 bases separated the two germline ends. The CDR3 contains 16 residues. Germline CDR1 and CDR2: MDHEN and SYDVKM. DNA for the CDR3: TGTGCCAGCACCTCACCCCGGACAGCAACTAATGAAAAACTGTTTTTT. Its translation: CASTSPRTATNEKLFF.

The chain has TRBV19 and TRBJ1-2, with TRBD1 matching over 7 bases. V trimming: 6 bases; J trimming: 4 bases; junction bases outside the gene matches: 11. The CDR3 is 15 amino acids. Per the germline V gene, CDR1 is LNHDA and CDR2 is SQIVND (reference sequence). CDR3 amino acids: CASSLQGIQSYGYTF. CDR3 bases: TGTGCCAGTAGCTTACAGGGGATACAGAGCTATGGCTACACCTTC.